This T cell receptor (beta chain) was captured by sequencing in a study of T cell responses to AZD1222 COVID-19 vaccine. General study findings and limits: The reported proportion of spike-specific TCRs targeting unmutated variant regions was nearly half. Spike-specific TCR breadth rose after two AZD1222 doses, and depth rose as well. Only after the peak T cell response were repertoires sampled.

Concerning this clone itself: Its antigen is not identified.

Method: immunoSEQ multiplex PCR; TCRdb's copy keeps in-frame clones and lacks some. The sample contains 95,000 to 110,000 clones, around 91% of which appear only once. This clonotype originated in an adult in good health. Sample: peripheral blood, taken on day 0 of AZD1222 vaccination.

The CDR3 loop reads CASSQDRGGGSYEQYF. For the CDR3, the DNA is TGTGCCAGCAGCCAAGATCGGGGGGGCGGCTCCTACGAGCAGTACTTC. The chain uses TRBV4-2 and TRBJ2-7; 8 bases align to TRBD2. This CDR3 is built from 16 residues. V gave up 0 bases and J gave up 0 bases; unmatched junction bases: 4. Looked up from germline, CDR1 is LGHNA and CDR2 is YNFKEQ.